The clone carrying this T cell receptor beta chain was seen at least ten times. Its specificity is unknown. V lost 4 bases, J lost 4 bases, and 4 bases stayed unmatched. From germline, CDR1 is KGHDR and CDR2 SFDVKD. The CDR3 length is 15 residues. The sample comes from a study of T cells in Graves' hyperthyroidism and ophthalmopathy. General observations from the study: In the blood, most expanded thyroid clonotypes above 0.001 appeared as well. In the analysis, a 13 V-J model separated ophthalmopathy from stable hyperthyroidism.

Researchers amplified the TCR beta CDR3 regions from RNA transcripts. During a first-round RT-PCR of the TCR CDR3, the HTBI primer set was used. TCRdb ran MiXCR on the multiplex PCR reads and lists one entry per CDR3 protein. The data contain hundreds of thousands of distinct CDR3 sequences, about 15% of them singletons. This chain uses TRBV24-1 with TRBJ1-2; 11 bases agree with TRBD1. This receptor was taken from a woman younger than 45 with Graves' hyperthyroidism. The material sequenced was blood. The CDR3 DNA follows: TGTGCCACCAGTGACCCCGGGACAGGGGGCTATGGCTACACCTTC. Translating it yields CATSDPGTGGYGYTF.